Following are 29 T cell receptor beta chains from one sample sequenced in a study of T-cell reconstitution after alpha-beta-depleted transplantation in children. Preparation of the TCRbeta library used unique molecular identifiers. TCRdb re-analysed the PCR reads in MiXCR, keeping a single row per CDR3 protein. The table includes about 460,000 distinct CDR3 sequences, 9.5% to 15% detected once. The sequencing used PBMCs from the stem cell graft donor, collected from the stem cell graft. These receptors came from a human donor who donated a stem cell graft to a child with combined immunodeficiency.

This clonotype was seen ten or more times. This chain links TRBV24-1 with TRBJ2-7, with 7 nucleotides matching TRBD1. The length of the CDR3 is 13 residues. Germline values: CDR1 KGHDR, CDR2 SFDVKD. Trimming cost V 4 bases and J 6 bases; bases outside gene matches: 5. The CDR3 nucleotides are TGTGCCACCAGTGACCCGACAGGGCGCGAGCAGTACTTC. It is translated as CATSDPTGREQYF.

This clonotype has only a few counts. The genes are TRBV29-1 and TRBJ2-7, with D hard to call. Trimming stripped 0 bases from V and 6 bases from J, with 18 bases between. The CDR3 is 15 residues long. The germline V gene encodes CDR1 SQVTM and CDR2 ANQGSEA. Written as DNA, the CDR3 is TGCAGCGTTGAAGATGGGGTCTACCTGCCCACCGAGCAGTACTTC. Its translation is CSVEDGVYLPTEQYF.

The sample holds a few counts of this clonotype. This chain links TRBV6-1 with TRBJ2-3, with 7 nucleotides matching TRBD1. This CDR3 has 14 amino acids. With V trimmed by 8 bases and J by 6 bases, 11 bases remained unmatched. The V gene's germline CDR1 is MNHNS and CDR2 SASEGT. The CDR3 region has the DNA TGTGCCAGCTCTGAGGGGGCGACCTTCGATACGCAGTATTTT. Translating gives CASSEGATFDTQYF.

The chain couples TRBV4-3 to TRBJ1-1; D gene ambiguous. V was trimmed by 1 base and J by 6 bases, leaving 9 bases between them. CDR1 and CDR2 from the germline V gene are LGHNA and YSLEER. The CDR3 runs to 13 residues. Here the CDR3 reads CASSQGVEAEAFF. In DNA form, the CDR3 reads TGCGCCAGCAGCCAAGGGGTAGAGGCTGAAGCTTTCTTT.

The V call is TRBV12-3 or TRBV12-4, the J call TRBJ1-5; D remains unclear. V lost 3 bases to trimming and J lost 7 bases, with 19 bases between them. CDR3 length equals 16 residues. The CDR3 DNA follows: TGTGCCAGCAGTTTTCTTATAATGGGTCACGGACAGCCCCAGCATTTT. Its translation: CASSFLIMGHGQPQHF.

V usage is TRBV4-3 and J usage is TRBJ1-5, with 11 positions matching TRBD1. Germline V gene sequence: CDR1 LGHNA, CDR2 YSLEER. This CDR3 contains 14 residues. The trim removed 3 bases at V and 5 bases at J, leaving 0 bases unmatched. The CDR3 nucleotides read TGCGCCAGCAGCCAGGGACAGGGGGATCAGCCCCAGCATTTT. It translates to CASSQGQGDQPQHF.

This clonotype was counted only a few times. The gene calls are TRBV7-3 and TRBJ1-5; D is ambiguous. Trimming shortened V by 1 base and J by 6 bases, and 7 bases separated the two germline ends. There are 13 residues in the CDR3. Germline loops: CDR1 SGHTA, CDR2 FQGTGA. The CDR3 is CASSLSRFQPQHF. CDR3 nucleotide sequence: TGTGCCAGCAGCTTAAGCAGGTTTCAGCCCCAGCATTTT.

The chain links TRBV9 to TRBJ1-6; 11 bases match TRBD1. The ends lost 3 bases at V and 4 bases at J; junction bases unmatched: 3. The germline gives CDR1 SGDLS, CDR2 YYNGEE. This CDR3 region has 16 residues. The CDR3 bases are TGTGCCAGCAGCGCCGGGACAGGGGGTTATAATTCACCCCTCCACTTT. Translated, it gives CASSAGTGGYNSPLHF.

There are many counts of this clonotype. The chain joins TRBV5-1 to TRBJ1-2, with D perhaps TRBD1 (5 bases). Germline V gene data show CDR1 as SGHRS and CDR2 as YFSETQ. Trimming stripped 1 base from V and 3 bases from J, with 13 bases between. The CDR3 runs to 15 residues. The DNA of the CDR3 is TGCGCCAGCAGCTTGTTACGGGGCGTTGACTATGGCTACACCTTC. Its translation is CASSLLRGVDYGYTF.

This CDR3 is CASSEGLAGVPTGELFF. In nucleotides, the CDR3 is TGTGCCAGCAGTGAGGGACTAGCGGGAGTTCCCACCGGGGAGCTGTTTTTT. The rearrangement uses TRBV6-1 and TRBJ2-2; TRBD2 agrees at 14 bases. J lost 4 bases, V lost 3 bases, and 4 bases had no gene match. Germline CDR1 and CDR2: MNHNS and SASEGT. The CDR3 consists of 17 residues.

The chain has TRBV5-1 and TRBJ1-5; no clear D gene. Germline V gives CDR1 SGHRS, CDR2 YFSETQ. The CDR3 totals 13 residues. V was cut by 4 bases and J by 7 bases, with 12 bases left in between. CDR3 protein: CASSLSAGQPQHF. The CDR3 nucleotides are TGCGCCAGCAGCCTCTCTGCCGGGCAGCCCCAGCATTTT.

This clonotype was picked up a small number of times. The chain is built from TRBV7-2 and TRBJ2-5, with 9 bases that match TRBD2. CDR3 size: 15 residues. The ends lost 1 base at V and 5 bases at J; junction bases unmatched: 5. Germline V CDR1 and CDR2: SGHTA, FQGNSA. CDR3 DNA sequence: TGTGCCAGCAGCTTAGGGGGGACTAGCTTTGAGACCCAGTACTTC. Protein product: CASSLGGTSFETQYF.

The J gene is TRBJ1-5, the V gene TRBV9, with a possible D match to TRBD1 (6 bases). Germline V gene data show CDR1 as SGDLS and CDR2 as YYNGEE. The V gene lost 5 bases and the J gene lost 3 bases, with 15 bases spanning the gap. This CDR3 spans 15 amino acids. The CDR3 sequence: CASSAGAFSNQPQHF. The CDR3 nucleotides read TGTGCCAGCAGTGCAGGGGCATTTTCCAATCAGCCCCAGCATTTT.

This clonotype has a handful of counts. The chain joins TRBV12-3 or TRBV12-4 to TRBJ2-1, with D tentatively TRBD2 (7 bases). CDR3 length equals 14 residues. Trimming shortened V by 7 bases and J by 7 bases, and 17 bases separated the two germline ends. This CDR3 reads CASMLGGGRNEQFF. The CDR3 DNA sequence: TGTGCCAGCATGCTTGGGGGGGGCAGGAATGAGCAGTTCTTC.

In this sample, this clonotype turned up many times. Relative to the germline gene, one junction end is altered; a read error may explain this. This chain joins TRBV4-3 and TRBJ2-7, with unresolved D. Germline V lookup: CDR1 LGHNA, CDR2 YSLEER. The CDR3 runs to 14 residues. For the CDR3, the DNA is TGTGCCAGCAGCCAAGACACCAGCTCCTACGAGCAGTACTTC. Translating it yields CASSQDTSSYEQYF.

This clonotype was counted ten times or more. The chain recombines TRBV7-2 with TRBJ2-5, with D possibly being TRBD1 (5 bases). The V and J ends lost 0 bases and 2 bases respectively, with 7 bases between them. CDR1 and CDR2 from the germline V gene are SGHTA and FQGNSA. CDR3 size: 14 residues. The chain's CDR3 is CASSLARGQETQYF. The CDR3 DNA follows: TGTGCCAGCAGCTTAGCAAGGGGTCAAGAGACCCAGTACTTC. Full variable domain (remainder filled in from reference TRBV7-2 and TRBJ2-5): GAGVSQSPSNKVTEKGKDVELRCDPISGHTALYWYRQSLGQGLEFLIYFQGNSAPDKSGLPSDRFSAERTGGSVSTLTIQRTQQEDSAVYLCASSLARGQETQYFGPGTRLLVL.

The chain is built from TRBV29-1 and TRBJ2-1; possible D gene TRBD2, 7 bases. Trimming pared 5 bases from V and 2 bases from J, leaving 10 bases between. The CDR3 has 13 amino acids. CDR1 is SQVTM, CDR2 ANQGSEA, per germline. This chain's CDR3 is CSVWGGAYNEQFF. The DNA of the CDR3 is TGCAGCGTTTGGGGGGGCGCCTACAATGAGCAGTTCTTC.

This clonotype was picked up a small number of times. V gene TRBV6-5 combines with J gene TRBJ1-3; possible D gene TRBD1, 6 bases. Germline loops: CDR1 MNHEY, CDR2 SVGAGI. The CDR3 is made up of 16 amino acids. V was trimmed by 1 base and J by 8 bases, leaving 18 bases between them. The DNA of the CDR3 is TGTGCCAGCAGTTACTTGGCTGGGGGGGCTGGTGACACCATATATTTT. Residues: CASSYLAGGAGDTIYF.

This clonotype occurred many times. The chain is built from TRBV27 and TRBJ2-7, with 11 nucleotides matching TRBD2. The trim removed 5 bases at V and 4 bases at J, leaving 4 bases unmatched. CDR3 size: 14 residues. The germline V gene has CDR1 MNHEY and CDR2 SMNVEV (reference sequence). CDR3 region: CASSIAGGPYEQYF. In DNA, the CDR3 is TGTGCCAGCAGTATAGCGGGAGGGCCTTACGAGCAGTACTTC.

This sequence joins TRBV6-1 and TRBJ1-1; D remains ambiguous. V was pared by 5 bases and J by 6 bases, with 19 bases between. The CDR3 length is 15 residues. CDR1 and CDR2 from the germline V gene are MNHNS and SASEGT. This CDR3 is CASSRFSRGNAEAFF. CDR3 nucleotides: TGTGCCAGCAGTCGCTTTTCGCGAGGGAATGCTGAAGCTTTCTTT.

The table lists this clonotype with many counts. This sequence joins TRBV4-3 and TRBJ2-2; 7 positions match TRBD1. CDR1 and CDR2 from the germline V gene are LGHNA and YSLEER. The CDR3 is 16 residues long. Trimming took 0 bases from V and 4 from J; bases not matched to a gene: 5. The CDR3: CASSQDVPGGTGELFF. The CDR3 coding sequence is TGCGCCAGCAGCCAAGATGTCCCAGGGGGCACCGGGGAGCTGTTTTTT.

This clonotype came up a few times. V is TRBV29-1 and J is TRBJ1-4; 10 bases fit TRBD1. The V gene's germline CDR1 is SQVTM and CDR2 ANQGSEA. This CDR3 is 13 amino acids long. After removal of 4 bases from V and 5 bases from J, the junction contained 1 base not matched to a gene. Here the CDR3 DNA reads TGCAGCGTTGGGACAGGGGGGAATGAAAAACTGTTTTTT. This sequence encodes CSVGTGGNEKLFF. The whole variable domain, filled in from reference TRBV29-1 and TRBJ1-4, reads SAVISQKPSRDICQRGTSLTIQCQVDSQVTMMFWYRQQPGQSLTLIATANQGSEATYESGFVIDKFPISRPNLTFSTLTVSNMSPEDSSIYLCSVGTGGNEKLFFGSGTQLSVL.

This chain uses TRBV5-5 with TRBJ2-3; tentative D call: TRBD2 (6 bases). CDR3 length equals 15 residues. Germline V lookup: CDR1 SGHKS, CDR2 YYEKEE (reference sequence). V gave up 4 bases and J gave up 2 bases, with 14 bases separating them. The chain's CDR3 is CASSLVSGTTDTQYF. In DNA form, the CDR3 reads TGTGCCAGCAGCCTGGTTAGCGGTACCACAGATACGCAGTATTTT.

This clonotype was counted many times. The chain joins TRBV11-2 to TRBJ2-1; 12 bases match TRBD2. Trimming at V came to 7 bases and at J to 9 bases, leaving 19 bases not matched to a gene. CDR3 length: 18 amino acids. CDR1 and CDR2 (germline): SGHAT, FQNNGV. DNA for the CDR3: TGTGCCAGCACCTCTGCAACCCACCTAGCGGGGGGGTCGGGTGAGCAGTTCTTC. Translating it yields CASTSATHLAGGSGEQFF. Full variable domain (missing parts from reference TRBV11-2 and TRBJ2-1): EAGVAQSPRYKIIEKRQSVAFWCNPISGHATLYWYQQILGQGPKLLIQFQNNGVVDDSQLPKDRFSAERLKGVDSTLKIQPAKLEDSAVYLCASTSATHLAGGSGEQFFGPGTRLTVL.

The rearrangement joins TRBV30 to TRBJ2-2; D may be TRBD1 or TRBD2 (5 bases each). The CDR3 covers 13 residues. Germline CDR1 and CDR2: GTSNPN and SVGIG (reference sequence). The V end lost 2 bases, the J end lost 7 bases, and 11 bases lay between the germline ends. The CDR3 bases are TGTGCCTGGAGTCTTGGTGGGGGCGGGGAGCTGTTTTTT. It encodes CAWSLGGGGELFF.

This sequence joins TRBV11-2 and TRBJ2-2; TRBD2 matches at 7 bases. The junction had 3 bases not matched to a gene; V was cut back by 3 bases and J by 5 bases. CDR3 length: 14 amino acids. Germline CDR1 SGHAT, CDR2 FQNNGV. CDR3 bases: TGTGCCAGCAGCTTCGGGCGGGAGACCGGGGAGCTGTTTTTT. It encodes CASSFGRETGELFF.

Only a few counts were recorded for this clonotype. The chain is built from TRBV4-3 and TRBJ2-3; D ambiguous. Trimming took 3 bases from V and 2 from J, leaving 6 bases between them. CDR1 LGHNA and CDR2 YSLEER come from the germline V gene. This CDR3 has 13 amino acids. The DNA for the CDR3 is TGCGCCAGCAGCCAGGGAAACACAGATACGCAGTATTTT. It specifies CASSQGNTDTQYF.

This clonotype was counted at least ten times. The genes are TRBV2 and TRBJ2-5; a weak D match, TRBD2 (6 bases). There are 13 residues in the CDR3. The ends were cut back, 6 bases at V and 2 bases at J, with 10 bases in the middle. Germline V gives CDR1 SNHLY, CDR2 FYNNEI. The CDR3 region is CASSTRGQETQYF. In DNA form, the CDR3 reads TGTGCCAGCAGCACGCGGGGACAAGAGACCCAGTACTTC.

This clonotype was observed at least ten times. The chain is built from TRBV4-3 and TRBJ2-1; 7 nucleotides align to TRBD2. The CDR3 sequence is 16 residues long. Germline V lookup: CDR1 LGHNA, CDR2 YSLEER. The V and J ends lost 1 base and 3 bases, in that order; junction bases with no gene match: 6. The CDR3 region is CASSQGLPGGYNEQFF. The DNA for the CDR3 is TGCGCCAGCAGCCAAGGGCTGCCGGGGGGCTACAATGAGCAGTTCTTC.